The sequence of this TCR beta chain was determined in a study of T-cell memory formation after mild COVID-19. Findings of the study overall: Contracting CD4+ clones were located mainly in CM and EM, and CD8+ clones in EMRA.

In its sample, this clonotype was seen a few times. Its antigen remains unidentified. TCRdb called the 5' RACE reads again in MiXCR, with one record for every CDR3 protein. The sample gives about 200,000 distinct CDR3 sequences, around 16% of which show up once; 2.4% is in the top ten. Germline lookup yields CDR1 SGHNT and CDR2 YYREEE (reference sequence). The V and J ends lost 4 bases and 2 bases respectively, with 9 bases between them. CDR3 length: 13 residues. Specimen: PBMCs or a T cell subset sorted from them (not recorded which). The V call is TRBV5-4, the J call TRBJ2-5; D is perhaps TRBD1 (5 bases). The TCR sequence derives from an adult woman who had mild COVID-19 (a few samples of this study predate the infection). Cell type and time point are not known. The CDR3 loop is CASSPTVQETQYF. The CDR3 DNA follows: TGTGCCAGCAGCCCGACAGTACAAGAGACCCAGTACTTC.